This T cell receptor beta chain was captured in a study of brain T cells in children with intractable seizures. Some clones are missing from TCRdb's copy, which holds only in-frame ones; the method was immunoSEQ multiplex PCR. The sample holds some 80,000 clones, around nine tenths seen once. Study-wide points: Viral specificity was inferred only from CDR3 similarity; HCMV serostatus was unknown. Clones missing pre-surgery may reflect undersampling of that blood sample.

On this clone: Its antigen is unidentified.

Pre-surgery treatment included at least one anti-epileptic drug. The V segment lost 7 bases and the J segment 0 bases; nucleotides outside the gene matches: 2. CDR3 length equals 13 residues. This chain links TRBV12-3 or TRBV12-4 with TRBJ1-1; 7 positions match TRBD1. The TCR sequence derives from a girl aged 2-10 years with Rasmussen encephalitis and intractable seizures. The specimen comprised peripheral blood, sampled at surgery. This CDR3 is CASKGQMNTEAFF. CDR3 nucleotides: TGTGCCAGCAAGGGACAGATGAACACTGAAGCTTTCTTT.